The T cell receptor (beta chain) described here comes from a study of cytomegalovirus exposure and HLA in healthy donors (dated by TCRdb to 2016 to 2017). For the study in its entirety: An earlier analysis of roughly 500 of the donors reported approximately 280 Gb of sequence data and around 110 million unique TCR beta sequences obtained from 150 million to 200 million T cells. An early release that covered about 600 HLA-typed donors contained around 300 gigabases of sequencing data and about 84 million unique TCR sequences. Among the roughly 430 genotyped donors, under 90% belonged to the genetic ancestry cluster associated with self-reported Caucasian donors. The study was designed to test whether signatures of past pathogen exposure could be identified by cataloging public T cell receptors. The study profiled the T cell repertoires of 500 to 800 subjects by immunosequencing and related them to cytomegalovirus serostatus. Besides the first cohort of approximately 670 subjects, a separate validation cohort made up of over a hundred different subjects was used. The study combined high-throughput TCR immunosequencing, statistical association of individual TCRs with disease status, and machine learning to predict cytomegalovirus infection status. In a later analysis, previously published TCR beta repertoires from hundreds of donors were re-analyzed and high-resolution HLA genotyping was added so that TCR occurrence patterns could be studied. Rather than drawing on any new phenotypic data, the later analysis identified candidate immune exposures from TCR beta sequences and the way those sequences occurred across donors. An earlier analysis of fewer than 700 of the donors applied high-throughput TCR beta sequencing to assess whether each TCR beta V gene segment acted as functional or pseudogenic. Alongside the repertoire data, information on donor age, sex, ethnicity and CMV serostatus was compiled. In a later genetic analysis, genome-wide SNP genotypes for about three fifths of the roughly 670 donors were used, and that subset was treated as a discovery cohort. All discovery cohort repertoires had been generated using a single sequencing platform. HLA typing included class I and class II loci at four-digit resolution. The number of typed donors differed by locus: roughly 620-630 for A, B, C, DRB1 and DQB1; about 520 for DQA1; 600 to 610 for DPA1; and 450 to 480 for DPB1. A handful of DR-DQ haplotypes were handled as single units for association and clustering because linkage in the cohort was strong. Across around 400 genotyped donors of the cohort, an average of roughly 250,000 unique TCR beta nucleotide sequences per donor were sequenced, and roughly 17% of those sequences were non-productive. Study-level results and caveats: In the study, approximately 150 TCR beta chains were listed as associated with cytomegalovirus. HLA typing was unavailable for some donors at each locus, so association tests used only the typed subset. Presence/absence analyses assumed roughly uniform sequencing depth across donors, an assumption that may not hold. A later genetic analysis associated a missense DCLRE1C variant with V-gene and J-gene trimming of TCR beta chains, and an independent cohort replicated the association. The earlier analysis of approximately 560 of the donors excluded fewer than 20 rarely observed V segments, including chromosome 9 orphons, because counts were too low. While some public TCRs were present in many individuals, most TCR sequences turned up only very rarely across donors. The classifier was reported to diagnose cytomegalovirus status with high specificity and sensitivity in both the original cohort and the validation cohort. The only immune exposure information available for the cohort was CMV serostatus. This cohort had only TCR beta chains sequenced, and the lack of alpha or paired-chain data limited which features could be detected. Correlated functional status among segregating V segments might be attributable to linkage disequilibrium, but an unknown experimental factor could not be ruled out. In a later analysis, about 16,000 TCR beta sequences were associated with specific HLA alleles at a false discovery rate of 0.05. A few of the identified cytomegalovirus-associated TCR beta chains were confirmed in vitro to be specific for cytomegalovirus antigens. Compared with the 666-donor mean, donors in an Asian-associated ancestry cluster had fewer N-insertions in productive TCRs, according to a later genetic analysis. The authors suggested that the approach could potentially be generalized to other disease states and immunological phenotypes. A further reported finding was that TCR beta sequences accurately predicted the HLA-A and HLA-B alleles for most subjects in the first cohort. Some IMGT-functional V segments, including TRBV6-2 and TRBV6-3, could not be told apart with the 87-base-pair reads, so those segments were excluded. In a later analysis, the rate of TCR association differed among HLA loci, with DRB1 alleles having the most associated TCRs and HLA-C alleles having the fewest. Strong co-occurrence of HLA alleles, especially DR and DQ, made assigning TCR associations to individual alleles difficult. In a later analysis, several top co-occurrence clusters were reported to appear linked to parvovirus B19, influenza, CMV and Epstein-Barr virus. In a later analysis, HLA-associated TCR beta chains were found to be more clonally expanded and to have lower generation probabilities than equally common non-associated chains. A cluster of highly shared sequence variants was judged likely to represent a technical artifact of the sequencing pipeline. According to a later analysis, most CMV-associated TCR beta chains appeared to be HLA-restricted, and the HLA associations seemed to be driven largely by CMV exposure. In an earlier analysis of 500 to 650 of the donors, most TCR beta V segments appeared in productive rearrangements about 90% or about 30% of the time, broadly matching IMGT annotations.

With regard to this clone: Its antigen is still unknown.

To prepare the library, the immunoSEQ multiplex PCR assay was applied. For the multiplex PCR, a mixture combining 60 forward primers for TCR Vbeta segments and 13 reverse primers for TCR Jbeta segments was used. The CDR3 region of rearranged TCR beta genes was amplified from genomic DNA by a multiplex PCR assay. The amplified TCR beta libraries were sequenced on the Illumina HiSeq System as 87-base-pair reads. The original pipeline was this. A later analysis counted tens of millions of unique TCR beta chains across the 640 or so repertoires, and some 12 million of these chains were shared by at least two donors. To remove PCR and sequencing errors, raw reads were error-corrected and collapsed into unique sequences using a nearest-neighbor algorithm that merged closely related sequences. To assign V, D and J gene segments, CDR3 sequences were aligned to IMGT reference sequences. For a sequence to be retained, at least a six-nucleotide match to both a V gene segment and a J gene segment was required. A rearrangement was called productive if the CDR3 had no stop codons and remained in frame with V and J, and every other rearrangement was called non-productive. Following IMGT convention, CDR3 was defined as the stretch from the second conserved V-encoded cysteine to the conserved J-encoded phenylalanine. The earlier analysis of 500 to 650 of the donors excluded any sequence lacking an unambiguous match to a single V gene segment. In an earlier analysis of approximately 590 of the donors, V segments were called functional above 56.7% productive rearrangements and were called segregating when the between-donor standard deviation exceeded 5%. To diagnose cytomegalovirus status from the catalog of TCR beta chain sequences, a statistical classification framework was built. In a later analysis, V and J genes were assigned by comparing TCR nucleotide sequences against IMGT/GENE-DB human TR gene sequences. Using the TCRdist pipeline, a later analysis assigned CDR3 sequences along with most-parsimonious VDJ recombination scenarios. In a later analysis, every TCR beta chain was defined by the combination of its CDR3 amino acid sequence and its V-gene family, and reads without a unique V-gene family were dropped. As a way to deal with suspected cross-contamination and a sequencing artifact, a later analysis dropped nearly 600 nucleotide sequences that were highly shared and had low generation probability. A later analysis calculated a clonal expansion index for each public chain from normalized within-repertoire ranks of inferred template counts. In a later analysis, generation probabilities were computed with a VDJ recombination model fitted to out-of-frame rearrangements, and the resulting probabilities were checked against IGoR. In a later analysis, hypergeometric tests were used to score TCR-TCR, TCR-HLA and TCR-CMV co-occurrence, with a repertoire-size bias correction applied to TCR pairs. In a later analysis, false discovery rates were estimated by permuting HLA or CMV assignments 20 times. In a later analysis, co-occurring TCRs were grouped using DBSCAN, with TCRdist sequence similarity added in when clustering inside HLA-allele-positive subsets. For co-occurrence clustering, repertoires with fewer than 30,000 or more than 120,000 public chains were excluded, along with four or five repertoires with anomalous nucleotide sharing. TCRdb carries this immuneACCESS record with in-frame sequences only. Its versions omit some clonotypes, under half of them owing to an unresolved V gene in the studies checked, with the rest unexplained. The V and J calls and the clone size are those of that table, but D and trimming were determined from the DNA. The table for this sample records about 130,000 clones. Together, the top ten hold about 2.1% of the sample.

CDR1 SGHDN and CDR2 FVKESK were looked up in the germline V gene. Relative to germline, V is 4 bases shorter and J is 5 bases shorter, with 15 bases between their ends. The CDR3 measures 15 amino acids from cysteine to phenylalanine. The read is trimmed to its CDR3 DNA, 45 bases read in frame from base 1. The cohort comprised around 690 healthy bone marrow donors. All cohort members were sampled while nominally healthy, although unrecorded immune exposures were likely present. The donor tested CMV seronegative and was one of the 352 seronegative cohort members. A peripheral blood sample was provided by each donor, and peripheral blood mononuclear cells were used for TCR beta sequencing. Genomic DNA extraction from the blood cell samples was performed with the Qiagen DNeasy Blood Extraction Kit.

This receptor chain uses TRBV14 and TRBJ2-1, and the D gene may be TRBD1, 5 bases matching. Sequenced sample: PBMCs. This TCR was sampled from a woman aged 55-70 years in good health and CMV-seronegative. CDR3 loop: CASSRSRVRNNEQFF. The nucleotide sequence is given as TGTGCCAGCAGCCGCAGCAGGGTAAGGAACAATGAGCAGTTCTTC.